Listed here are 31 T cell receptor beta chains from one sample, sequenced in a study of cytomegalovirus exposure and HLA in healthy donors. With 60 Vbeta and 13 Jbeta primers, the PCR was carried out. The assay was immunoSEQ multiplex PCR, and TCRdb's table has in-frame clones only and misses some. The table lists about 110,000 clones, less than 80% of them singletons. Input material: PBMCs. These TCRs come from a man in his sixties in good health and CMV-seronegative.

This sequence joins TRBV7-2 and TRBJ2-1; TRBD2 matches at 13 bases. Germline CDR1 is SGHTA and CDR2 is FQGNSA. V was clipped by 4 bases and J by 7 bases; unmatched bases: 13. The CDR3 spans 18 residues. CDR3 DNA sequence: TGTGCCAGCAGCTCTTCGACTAGCGGGGGGCCTGGAAAGAATGAGCAGTTCTTC. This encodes CASSSSTSGGPGKNEQFF.

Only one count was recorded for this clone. The DNA for the CDR3 is TGTGCCAGCAGCGCGGGACTAGGGAACACCGGGGAGCTGTTTTTT. Translation gives CASSAGLGNTGELFF. The chain combines TRBV9 with TRBJ2-2, with TRBD2 matching 8 bases. CDR1 SGDLS and CDR2 YYNGEE come from the germline V gene. Losses at the gene ends were 3 bases for V and 1 base for J; bases not matched to a gene: 2. The CDR3 totals 15 residues.

The CDR3 spells CASSSGLAGGPSTDTQYF. The CDR3 DNA reads as TGTGCCAGCAGTTCGGGACTAGCGGGGGGTCCTAGCACAGATACGCAGTATTTT. This sequence joins TRBV6-8 and TRBJ2-3; 15 bases match TRBD2. V shed 4 bases, J shed 0 bases, and the junction held 5 bases outside the gene matches. The CDR3 runs 18 residues. Germline loops: CDR1 MNHGY, CDR2 SAAAGT.

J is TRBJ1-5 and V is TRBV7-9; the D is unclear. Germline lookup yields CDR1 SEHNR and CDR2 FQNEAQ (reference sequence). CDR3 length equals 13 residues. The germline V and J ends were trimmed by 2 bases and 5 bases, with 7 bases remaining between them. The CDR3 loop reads CASSLWSDQPQHF. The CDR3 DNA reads TGTGCCAGCAGCTTATGGAGCGATCAGCCCCAGCATTTT.

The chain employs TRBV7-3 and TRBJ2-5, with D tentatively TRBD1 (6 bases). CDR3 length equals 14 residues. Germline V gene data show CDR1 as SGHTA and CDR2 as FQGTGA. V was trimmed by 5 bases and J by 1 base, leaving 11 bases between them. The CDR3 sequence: CASSLAGAQETQYF. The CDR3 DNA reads TGTGCCAGCAGCCTTGCAGGGGCCCAAGAGACCCAGTACTTC.

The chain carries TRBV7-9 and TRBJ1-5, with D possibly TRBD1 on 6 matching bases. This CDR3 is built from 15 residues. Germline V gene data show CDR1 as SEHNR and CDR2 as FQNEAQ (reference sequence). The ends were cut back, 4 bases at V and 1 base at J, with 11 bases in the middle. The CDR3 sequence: CASSSDRSSNQPQHF. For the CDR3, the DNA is TGTGCCAGCAGCTCCGACAGGTCGAGCAATCAGCCCCAGCATTTT.

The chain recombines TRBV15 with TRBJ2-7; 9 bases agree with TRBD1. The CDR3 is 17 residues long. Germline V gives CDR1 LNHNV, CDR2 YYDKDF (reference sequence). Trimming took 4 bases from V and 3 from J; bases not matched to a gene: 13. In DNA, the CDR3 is TGTGCCACCAGCACAAGGATTGGGACAGGGACAATCTACGAGCAGTACTTC. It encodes CATSTRIGTGTIYEQYF.

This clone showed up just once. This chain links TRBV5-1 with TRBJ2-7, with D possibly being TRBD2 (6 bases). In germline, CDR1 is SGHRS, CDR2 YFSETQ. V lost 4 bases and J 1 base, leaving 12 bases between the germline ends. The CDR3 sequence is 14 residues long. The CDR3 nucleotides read TGCGCCAGCAGCGGATCGGGGGTATCCTACGAGCAGTACTTC. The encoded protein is CASSGSGVSYEQYF.

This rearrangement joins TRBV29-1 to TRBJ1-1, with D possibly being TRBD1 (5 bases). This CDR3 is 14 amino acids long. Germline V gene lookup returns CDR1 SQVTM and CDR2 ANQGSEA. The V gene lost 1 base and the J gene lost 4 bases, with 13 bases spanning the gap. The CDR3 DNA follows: TGCAGCGTTGAAGCGGAGGGGAGGACCACTGAAGCTTTCTTT. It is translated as CSVEAEGRTTEAFF.

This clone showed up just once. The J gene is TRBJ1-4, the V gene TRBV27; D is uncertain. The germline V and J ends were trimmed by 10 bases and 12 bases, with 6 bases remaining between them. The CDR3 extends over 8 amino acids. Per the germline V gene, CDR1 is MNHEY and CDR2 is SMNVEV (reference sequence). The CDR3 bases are TGTGCCACCTCCCAACTGTTTTTT. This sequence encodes CATSQLFF.

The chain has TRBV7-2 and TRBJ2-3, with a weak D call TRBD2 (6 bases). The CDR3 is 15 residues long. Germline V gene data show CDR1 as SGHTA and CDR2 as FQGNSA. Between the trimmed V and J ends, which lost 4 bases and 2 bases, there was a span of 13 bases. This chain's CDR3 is CASSWMGGPTDTQYF. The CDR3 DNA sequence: TGTGCCAGCAGCTGGATGGGGGGTCCCACAGATACGCAGTATTTT.

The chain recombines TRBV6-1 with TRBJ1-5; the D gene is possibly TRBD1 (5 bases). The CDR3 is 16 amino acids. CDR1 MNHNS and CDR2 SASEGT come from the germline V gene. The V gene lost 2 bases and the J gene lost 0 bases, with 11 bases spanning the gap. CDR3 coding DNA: TGTGCCAGCAGTGAACGGACAAGAAGTAGCAATCAGCCCCAGCATTTT. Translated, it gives CASSERTRSSNQPQHF.

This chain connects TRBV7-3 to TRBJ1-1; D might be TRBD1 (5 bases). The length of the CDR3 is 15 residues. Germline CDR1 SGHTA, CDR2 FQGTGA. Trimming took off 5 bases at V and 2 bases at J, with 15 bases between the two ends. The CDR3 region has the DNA TGTGCCAGCAGCGACCCGGGGGGAGCAAACACTGAAGCTTTCTTT. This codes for CASSDPGGANTEAFF.

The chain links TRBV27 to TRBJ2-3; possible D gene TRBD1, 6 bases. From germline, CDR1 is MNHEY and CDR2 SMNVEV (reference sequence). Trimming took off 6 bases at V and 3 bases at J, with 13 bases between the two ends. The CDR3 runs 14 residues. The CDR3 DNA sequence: TGTGCCAGCAGATTCACAGGGACGACAGATACGCAGTATTTT. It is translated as CASRFTGTTDTQYF.

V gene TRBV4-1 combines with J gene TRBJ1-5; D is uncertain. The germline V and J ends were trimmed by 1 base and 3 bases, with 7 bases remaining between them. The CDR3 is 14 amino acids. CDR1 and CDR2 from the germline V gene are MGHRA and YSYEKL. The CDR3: CASSQVQINQPQHF. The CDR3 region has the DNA TGCGCCAGCAGCCAAGTACAAATCAATCAGCCCCAGCATTTT.

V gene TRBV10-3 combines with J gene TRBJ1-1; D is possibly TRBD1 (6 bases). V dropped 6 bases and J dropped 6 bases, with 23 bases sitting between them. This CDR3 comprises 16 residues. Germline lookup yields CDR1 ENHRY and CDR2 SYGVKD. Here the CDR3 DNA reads TGTGCCATCAGGGGAATTGGGACAACCTCTCTGGCTGAAGCTTTCTTT. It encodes CAIRGIGTTSLAEAFF.

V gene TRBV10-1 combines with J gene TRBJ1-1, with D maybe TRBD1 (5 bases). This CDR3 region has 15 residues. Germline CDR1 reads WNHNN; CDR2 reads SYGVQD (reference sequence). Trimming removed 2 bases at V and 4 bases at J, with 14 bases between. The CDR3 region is CASSEPRAGGTEAFF. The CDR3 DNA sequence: TGCGCCAGCAGTGAGCCCAGGGCGGGGGGCACTGAAGCTTTCTTT.

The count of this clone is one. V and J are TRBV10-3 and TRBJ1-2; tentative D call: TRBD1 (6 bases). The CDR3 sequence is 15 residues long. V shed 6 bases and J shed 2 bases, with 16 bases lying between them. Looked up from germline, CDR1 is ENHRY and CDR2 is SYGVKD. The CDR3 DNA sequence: TGTGCCATCAGCGCGACAGGTTCCCTGAACTATGGCTACACCTTC. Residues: CAISATGSLNYGYTF.

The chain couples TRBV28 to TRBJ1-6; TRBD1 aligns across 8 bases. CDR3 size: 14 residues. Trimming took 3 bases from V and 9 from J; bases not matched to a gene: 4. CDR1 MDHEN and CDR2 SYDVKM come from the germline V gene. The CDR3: CASSFRGPSSPLHF. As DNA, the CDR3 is TGTGCCAGCAGTTTCAGGGGGCCAAGTTCACCCCTCCACTTT.

CDR3 residues: CASSPLAGQTDTQYF. The CDR3 DNA follows: TGTGCCAGCAGCCCACTAGCGGGGCAAACAGATACGCAGTATTTT. The J gene is TRBJ2-3, the V gene TRBV7-3; 10 positions match TRBD2. Germline CDR1 and CDR2: SGHTA and FQGTGA. The CDR3 has 15 residues. V lost 5 bases and J lost 3; bases outside the gene matches: 5.

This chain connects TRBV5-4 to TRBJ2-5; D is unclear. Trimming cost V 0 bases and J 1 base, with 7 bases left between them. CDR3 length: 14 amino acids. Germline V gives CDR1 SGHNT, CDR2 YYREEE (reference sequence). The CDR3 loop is CASSLEPPQETQYF. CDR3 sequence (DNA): TGTGCCAGCAGCTTGGAGCCCCCCCAAGAGACCCAGTACTTC.

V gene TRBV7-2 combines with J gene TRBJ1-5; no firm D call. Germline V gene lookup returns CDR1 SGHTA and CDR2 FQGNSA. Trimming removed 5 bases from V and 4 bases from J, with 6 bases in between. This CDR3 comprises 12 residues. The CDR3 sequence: CASSAQNQPQHF. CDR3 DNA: TGTGCCAGCAGCGCGCAAAATCAGCCCCAGCATTTT.

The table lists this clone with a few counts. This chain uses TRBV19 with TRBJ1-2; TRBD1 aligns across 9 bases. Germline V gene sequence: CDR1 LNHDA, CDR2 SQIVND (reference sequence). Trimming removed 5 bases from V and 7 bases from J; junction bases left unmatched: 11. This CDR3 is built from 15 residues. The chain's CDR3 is CASSLAGTGSAGYTF. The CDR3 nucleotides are TGTGCCAGTAGTCTCGCCGGGACAGGGAGCGCTGGCTACACCTTC.

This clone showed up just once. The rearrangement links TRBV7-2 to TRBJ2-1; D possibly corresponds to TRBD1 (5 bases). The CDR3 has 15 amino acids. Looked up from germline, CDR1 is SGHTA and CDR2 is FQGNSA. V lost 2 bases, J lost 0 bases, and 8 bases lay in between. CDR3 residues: CASSLQGSSYNEQFF. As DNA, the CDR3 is TGTGCCAGCAGCTTACAGGGTAGCTCCTACAATGAGCAGTTCTTC.

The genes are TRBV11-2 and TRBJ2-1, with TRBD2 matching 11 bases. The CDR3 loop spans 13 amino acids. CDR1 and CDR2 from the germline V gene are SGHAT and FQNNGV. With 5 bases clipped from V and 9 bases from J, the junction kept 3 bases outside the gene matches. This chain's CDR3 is CASSETSGAEQFF. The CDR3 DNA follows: TGTGCCAGCAGCGAGACTAGCGGGGCTGAGCAGTTCTTC.

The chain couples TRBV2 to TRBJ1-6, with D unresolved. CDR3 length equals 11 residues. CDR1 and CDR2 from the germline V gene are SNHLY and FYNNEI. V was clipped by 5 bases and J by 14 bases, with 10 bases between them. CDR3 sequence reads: CASSPFRALHF. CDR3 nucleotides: TGTGCCAGCAGTCCTTTTCGGGCCCTCCACTTT.

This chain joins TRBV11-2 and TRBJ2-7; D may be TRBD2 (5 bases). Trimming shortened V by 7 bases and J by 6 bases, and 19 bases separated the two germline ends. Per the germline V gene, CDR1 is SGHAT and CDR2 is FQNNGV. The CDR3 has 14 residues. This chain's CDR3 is CASKLSSGGFEQYF. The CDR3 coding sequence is TGTGCCAGCAAATTGAGCTCGGGCGGGTTCGAGCAGTACTTC.

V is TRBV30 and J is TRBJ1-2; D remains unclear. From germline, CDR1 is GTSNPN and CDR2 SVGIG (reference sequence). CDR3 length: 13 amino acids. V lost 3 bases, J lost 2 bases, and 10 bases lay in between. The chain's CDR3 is CAWRRRTNYGYTF. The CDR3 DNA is TGTGCCTGGAGGAGGAGGACGAACTATGGCTACACCTTC.

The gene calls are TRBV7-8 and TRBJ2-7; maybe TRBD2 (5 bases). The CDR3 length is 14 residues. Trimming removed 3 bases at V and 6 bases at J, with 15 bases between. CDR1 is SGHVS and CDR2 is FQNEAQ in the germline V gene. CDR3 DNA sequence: TGTGCCAGCAGCTTCGAGAGGGTGGGGAGCGAGCAGTACTTC. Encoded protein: CASSFERVGSEQYF.

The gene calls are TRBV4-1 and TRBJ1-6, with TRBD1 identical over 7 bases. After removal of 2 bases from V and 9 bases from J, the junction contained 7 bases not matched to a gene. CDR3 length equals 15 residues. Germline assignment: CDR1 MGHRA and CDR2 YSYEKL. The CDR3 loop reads CASSQLRDSASPLHF. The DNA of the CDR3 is TGCGCCAGCAGCCAACTCCGGGACAGTGCTTCACCCCTCCACTTT.

Here the CDR3 DNA reads TGTGCCAGCTCAGCGGACAGGGTCCAAGAGACCCAGTACTTC. Translated: CASSADRVQETQYF. The chain is built from TRBV18 and TRBJ2-5; the match to TRBD1 covers 8 bases. The V gene end was trimmed by 5 bases and the J gene end by 1 base; junction bases not matched to a gene: 3. Germline CDR1 and CDR2: KGHSH and LQKENI. The CDR3 totals 14 residues.